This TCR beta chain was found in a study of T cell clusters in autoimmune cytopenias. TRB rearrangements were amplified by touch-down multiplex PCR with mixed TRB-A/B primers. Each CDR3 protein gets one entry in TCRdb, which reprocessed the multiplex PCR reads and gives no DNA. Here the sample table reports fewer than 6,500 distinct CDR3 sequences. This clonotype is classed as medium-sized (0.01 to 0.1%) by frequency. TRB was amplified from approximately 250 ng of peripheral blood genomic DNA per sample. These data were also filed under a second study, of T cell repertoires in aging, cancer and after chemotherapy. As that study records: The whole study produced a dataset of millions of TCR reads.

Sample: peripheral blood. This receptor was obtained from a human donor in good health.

The CDR3 region is CAISRGTGGSYEQYF. The chain uses TRBV10-3 and TRBJ2-7; the D gene TCRdb calls, TRBD1, cannot be checked with no DNA. CDR1 and CDR2 from the germline V gene are ENHRY and SYGVKD. This CDR3 region has 15 residues.